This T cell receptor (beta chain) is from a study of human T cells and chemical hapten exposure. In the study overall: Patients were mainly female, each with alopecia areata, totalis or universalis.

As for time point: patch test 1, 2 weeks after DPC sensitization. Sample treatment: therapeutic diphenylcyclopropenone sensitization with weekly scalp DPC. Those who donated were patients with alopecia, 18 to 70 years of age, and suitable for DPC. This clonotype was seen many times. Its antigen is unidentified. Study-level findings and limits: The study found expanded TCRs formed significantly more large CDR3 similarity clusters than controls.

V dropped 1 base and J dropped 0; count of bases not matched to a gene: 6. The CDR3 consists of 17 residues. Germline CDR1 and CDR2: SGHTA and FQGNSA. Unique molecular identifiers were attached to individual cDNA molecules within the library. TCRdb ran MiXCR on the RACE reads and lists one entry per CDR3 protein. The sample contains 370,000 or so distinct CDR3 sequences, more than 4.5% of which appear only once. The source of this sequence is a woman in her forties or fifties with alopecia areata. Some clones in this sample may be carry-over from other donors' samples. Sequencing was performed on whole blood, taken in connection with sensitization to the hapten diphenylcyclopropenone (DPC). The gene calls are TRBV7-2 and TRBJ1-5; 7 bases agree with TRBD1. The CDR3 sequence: CASSLGGTALSNQPQHF. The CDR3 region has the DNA TGTGCCAGCAGCTTAGGAGGGACAGCTCTTAGCAATCAGCCCCAGCATTTT.